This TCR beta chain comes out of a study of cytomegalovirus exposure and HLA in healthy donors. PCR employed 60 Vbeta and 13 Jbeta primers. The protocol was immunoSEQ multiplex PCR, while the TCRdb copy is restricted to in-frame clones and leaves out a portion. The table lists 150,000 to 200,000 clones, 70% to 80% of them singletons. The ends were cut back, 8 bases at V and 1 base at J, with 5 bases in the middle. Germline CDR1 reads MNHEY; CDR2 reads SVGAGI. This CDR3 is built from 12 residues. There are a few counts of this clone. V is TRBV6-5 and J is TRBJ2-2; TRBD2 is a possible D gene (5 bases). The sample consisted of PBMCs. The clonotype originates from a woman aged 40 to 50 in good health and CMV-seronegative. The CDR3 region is CASRGNTGELFF. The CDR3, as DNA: TGTGCCAGCCGGGGGAACACCGGGGAGCTGTTTTTT.